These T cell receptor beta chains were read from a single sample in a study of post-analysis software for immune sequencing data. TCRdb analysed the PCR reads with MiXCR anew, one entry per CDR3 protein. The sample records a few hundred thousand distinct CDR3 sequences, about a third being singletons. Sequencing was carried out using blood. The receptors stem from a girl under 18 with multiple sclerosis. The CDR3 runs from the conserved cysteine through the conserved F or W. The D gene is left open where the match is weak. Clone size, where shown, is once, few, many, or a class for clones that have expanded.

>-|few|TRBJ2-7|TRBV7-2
CASSRDLTYEQYF
TGTGCCAGCAGCCGGGACTTAACCTACGAGCAGTACTTC
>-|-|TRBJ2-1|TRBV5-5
CASSNPAGPVQFF
TGTGCCAGCAGCAATCCTGCAGGGCCGGTGCAGTTCTTC
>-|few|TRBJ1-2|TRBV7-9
CASSFEGGYTF
TGTGCCAGCAGCTTTGAAGGTGGCTACACCTTC
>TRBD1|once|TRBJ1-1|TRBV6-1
CASSALRGPGTEAFF
TGTGCCAGCAGTGCCCTGAGGGGGCCGGGCACTGAAGCTTTCTTT
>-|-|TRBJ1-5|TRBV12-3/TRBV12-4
CASSFEAGAQPQHF
TGTGCCAGCAGTTTTGAGGCAGGGGCACAGCCCCAGCATTTT
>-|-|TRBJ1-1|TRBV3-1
CASSQDGVGTEAFF
TGTGCCAGCAGCCAAGATGGCGTGGGCACTGAAGCTTTCTTT
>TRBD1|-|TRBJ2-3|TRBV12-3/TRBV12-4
CASSLDRGDTQYF
TGTGCCAGCAGCCTAGACAGGGGCGATACGCAGTATTTT
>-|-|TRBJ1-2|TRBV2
CASRGAQGLAGYTF
TGTGCCAGCAGGGGGGCACAGGGACTGGCTGGCTACACCTTC
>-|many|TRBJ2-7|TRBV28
CASMGSSYEQYF
TGTGCCAGCATGGGCAGCTCCTACGAGCAGTACTTC
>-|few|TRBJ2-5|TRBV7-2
CASSLDLASETQYF
TGTGCCAGCAGCTTAGACCTAGCGTCCGAGACCCAGTACTTC
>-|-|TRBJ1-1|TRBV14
CASSPLRGGAVSTEAFF
TGTGCCAGCAGCCCCCTACGGGGGGGCGCAGTAAGCACTGAAGCTTTCTTT
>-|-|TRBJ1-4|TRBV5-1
CASSCDSPREGEKLFF
TGCGCCAGCAGCTGTGACTCCCCGCGCGAAGGTGAAAAACTGTTTTTT
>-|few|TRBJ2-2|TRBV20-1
CSAREWNTGELFF
TGCAGTGCTAGGGAATGGAACACCGGGGAGCTGTTTTTT
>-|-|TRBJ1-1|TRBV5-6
CASSLDRWGDFPIMNTEAFF
TGTGCCAGCAGCTTGGACCGCTGGGGGGACTTCCCCATTATGAACACTGAAGCTTTCTTT
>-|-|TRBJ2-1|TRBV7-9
CASRSRQGDGQFF
TGTGCCAGCAGGTCCCGGCAAGGGGACGGGCAGTTCTTC
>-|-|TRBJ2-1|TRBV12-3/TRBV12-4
CASSIRDPNEQFF
TGTGCCAGCAGTATCCGAGACCCCAATGAGCAGTTCTTC
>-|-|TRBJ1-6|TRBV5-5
CASSVGTSNSPLHF
TGTGCCAGCAGCGTCGGGACGAGTAATTCACCCCTCCACTTT
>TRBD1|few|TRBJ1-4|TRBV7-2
CASSFRQGMFPATNEKLFF
TGTGCCAGCAGTTTTCGACAGGGCATGTTTCCCGCAACTAATGAAAAACTGTTTTTT
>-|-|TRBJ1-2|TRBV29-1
CSAWGGTNYGYTF
TGCAGCGCCTGGGGCGGGACTAACTATGGCTACACCTTC
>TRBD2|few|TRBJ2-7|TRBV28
CASSPTPWGGTYEQYF
TGTGCCAGCAGTCCCACGCCCTGGGGGGGGACCTACGAGCAGTACTTC
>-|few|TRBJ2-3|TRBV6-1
CASSGWRGLGDTQYF
TGTGCCAGCAGTGGGTGGCGGGGGCTCGGAGATACGCAGTATTTT
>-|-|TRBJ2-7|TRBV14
CASSPRWAQGYREQYF
TGTGCCAGCAGCCCCCGATGGGCACAGGGCTATCGGGAGCAGTACTTC
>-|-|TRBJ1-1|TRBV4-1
CASSHVLDRTAFF
TGCGCCAGCAGCCATGTTCTTGACAGGACGGCTTTCTTT
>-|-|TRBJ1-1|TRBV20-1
CSARGRLTGTEAFF
TGCAGTGCTAGAGGTCGTTTGACAGGCACTGAAGCTTTCTTT
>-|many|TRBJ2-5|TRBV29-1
CSVEDNASVGRRTQYF
TGCAGCGTTGAAGATAACGCCTCAGTGGGGCGACGGACCCAGTACTTC
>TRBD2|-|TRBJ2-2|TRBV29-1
CSALSAGRGDTGELFF
TGCAGCGCCCTAAGTGCGGGGCGGGGGGACACCGGGGAGCTGTTTTTT
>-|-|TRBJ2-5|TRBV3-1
CASSQLGAGGRETQYF
TGTGCCAGCAGCCAACTTGGGGCCGGGGGCCGCGAGACCCAGTACTTC
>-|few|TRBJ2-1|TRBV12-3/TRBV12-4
CASSLFQVPGNEQFF
TGTGCCAGCAGTTTGTTCCAGGTCCCCGGGAATGAGCAGTTCTTC
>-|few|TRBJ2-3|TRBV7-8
CASSLEGVDTQYF
TGTGCCAGCAGCTTGGAAGGGGTCGATACGCAGTATTTT
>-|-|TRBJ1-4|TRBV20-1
CSAWYQANEKLFF
TGCAGTGCTTGGTATCAAGCGAATGAAAAACTGTTTTTT
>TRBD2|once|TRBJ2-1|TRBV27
CASSSPTGTSAFNEQFF
TGTGCCAGCAGTTCTCCAACCGGGACTAGCGCCTTCAATGAGCAGTTCTTC
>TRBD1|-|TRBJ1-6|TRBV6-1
CASSARTGSRSPPHF
TGTGCCAGCAGTGCAAGGACAGGGAGTAGATCACCCCCCCACTTT
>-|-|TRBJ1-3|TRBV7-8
CASSLLGAPSGNTIYF
TGTGCCAGCAGCTTATTGGGGGCCCCCTCTGGAAACACCATATATTTT
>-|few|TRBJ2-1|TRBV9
CASSVVGGQRAEQFF
TGTGCCAGCAGCGTAGTGGGTGGTCAGCGTGCTGAGCAGTTCTTC
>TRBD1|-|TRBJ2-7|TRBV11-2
CASSIPGQGSYEQYF
TGTGCCAGCAGCATCCCGGGACAGGGATCCTACGAGCAGTACTTC
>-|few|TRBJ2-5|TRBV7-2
CASSPDRGEAQYF
TGTGCCAGCAGCCCAGACCGGGGAGAGGCCCAGTACTTC
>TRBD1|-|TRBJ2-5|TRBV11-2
CASSLVQGELKTQYF
TGTGCCAGCAGCTTAGTCCAGGGGGAGCTGAAGACCCAGTACTTC
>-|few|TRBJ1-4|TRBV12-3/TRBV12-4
CASTRWGANEKLFF
TGTGCCAGCACCCGATGGGGGGCTAATGAAAAACTGTTTTTT
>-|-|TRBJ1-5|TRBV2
CASSEARGRVRQPQHF
TGTGCCAGCAGTGAAGCACGGGGCAGGGTGAGACAGCCCCAGCATTTT
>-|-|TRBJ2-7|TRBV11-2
CASSLELTGHNEQYF
TGTGCCAGCAGCTTAGAGTTAACGGGACACAACGAGCAGTACTTC
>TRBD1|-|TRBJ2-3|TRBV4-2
CASSQDGDRGSTDTQYF
TGTGCCAGCAGCCAGGACGGAGACAGGGGTAGCACAGATACGCAGTATTTT
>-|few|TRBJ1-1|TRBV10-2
CASSDGRANTEAFF
TGCGCCAGCAGTGACGGAAGGGCAAACACTGAAGCTTTCTTT
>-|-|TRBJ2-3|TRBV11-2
CASTRGLIADTQYF
TGTGCCAGCACCCGCGGGCTTATCGCAGATACGCAGTATTTT
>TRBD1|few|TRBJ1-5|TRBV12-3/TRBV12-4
CASSVGTGWGNQPQHF
TGTGCCAGCAGTGTAGGGACAGGGTGGGGTAATCAGCCCCAGCATTTT
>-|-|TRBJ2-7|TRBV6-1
CASSGPYNEQYF
TGTGCCAGCAGTGGGCCTTACAATGAGCAGTACTTC
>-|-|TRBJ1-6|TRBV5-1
CASGLGGQYFGSPLHF
TGCGCCAGCGGCTTGGGGGGTCAGTATTTTGGTTCACCCCTCCACTTT
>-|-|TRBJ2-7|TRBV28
CASSLRSGEYEQYF
TGTGCCAGCAGTTTACGGTCGGGAGAATACGAGCAGTACTTC
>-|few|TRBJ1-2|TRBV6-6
CASSYKGREGYGYTF
TGTGCCAGCAGTTACAAGGGGCGGGAGGGGTATGGCTACACCTTC
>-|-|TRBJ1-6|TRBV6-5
CASGEKRPTNSPLHF
TGTGCCAGCGGCGAGAAGAGACCGACCAATTCACCCCTCCACTTT
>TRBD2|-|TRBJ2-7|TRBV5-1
CASSFGLATTYEQYF
TGCGCCAGCAGCTTCGGACTAGCCACGACCTACGAGCAGTACTTC
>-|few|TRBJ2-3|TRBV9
CASSVGGGRTDTQYF
TGTGCCAGCAGCGTAGGTGGCGGGCGCACAGATACGCAGTATTTT
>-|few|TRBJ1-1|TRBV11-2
CASSFWGTTNTEAFF
TGTGCCAGCAGCTTTTGGGGTACAACTAACACTGAAGCTTTCTTT